The source of this TCR beta chain is a study of T cells after posttransplantation cyclophosphamide (dated by TCRdb to 2016 to 2017). At the level of the whole study: Using TRB sequencing, the study followed how the T cell repertoire reconstituted after myeloablative bone marrow transplantation in which posttransplantation cyclophosphamide served as GVHD prophylaxis. Antigen receptor sequencing was done on samples from 35 PTCy-treated patients and from roughly 17 related bone marrow donors of those patients. Blood from all 35 or so PTCy patients with 1-year posttransplant specimens was subjected to TRB sequencing. Because TRA and TRB clonality were tightly correlated in several samples, subsequent TCR analyses were focused on TRB only. Public TRB sequences were checked against a database of over 3,500 sequences associated with responses to pathogens, tumor antigens, self-antigens and alloantigens. Up to 3 additional blood samples from 2 to 5.2 years after transplant were also TRB-sequenced in 3 patients, as was pretransplant blood from 4 patients. The full study reports these points: Donor-recipient similarity was low at 1-2 months but increased during the first year, and donor CD8+ memory clones often dominated later blood repertoires. The TRB repertoires of T cells infiltrating skin or GI tract showed only limited overlap with the TRB repertoires of T cells in blood. Across 45 patients, recipient CMV seropositivity and CMV reactivation were highly associated with TRB clonality; PTCy diversity was similar to CNI/methotrexate controls.

Via the germline V gene, CDR1 is SGHTA and CDR2 FQGNSA. For this chain, trimming is 5 bases at the V end and 2 bases at the J end, and the number of junction bases without a gene match is 3. CDR3 length: 15 amino acids, cysteine to phenylalanine. The only DNA kept is the CDR3, 45 bases in frame from the first base. TRB sequencing used genomic DNA with the immunoSEQ assay at survey resolution or the hsTCRB kit. As for how the authors treated the data: Initial read processing used immunoSEQ software, and repertoire analyses used the LymphoSeq R package. Clonality was computed as 1 minus normalized Shannon entropy; Gini coefficient was also calculated for each TRB dataset. To infer phenotypes in unsorted samples, TRB sequences from sorted subsets of the recipient or donor were mapped onto the unsorted samples of the same recipient. As stored in TCRdb, this immuneACCESS dataset retains in-frame rearrangements with V and J assigned. A fraction of the clones does not appear; measured against another copy, unresolved V genes explain less than half of the discrepancy, and the remainder lacks a known reason. V, J and clone size are those of that table, while D and trimming were read from the DNA. This sample is represented by 40,000 to 45,000 clones, with no singletons among them. The ten largest account for roughly 2.3% of the sample.

Peripheral blood samples were provided by related bone marrow donors on the day of marrow donation. Mononuclear cells from peripheral blood and bone marrow were separated by Ficoll-Hypaque density centrifugation and then cryopreserved. Ten or more counts support this clone. Its antigen remains undetermined. No base quality information exists; no much larger clone differs at one position. The sequence joins TRBV7-2 to TRBJ2-5, with 12 central nucleotides matching TRBD2. Sequenced input: PBMCs. The source is a man aged 40-55 years in good health, CMV-negative, and a related stem cell transplant donor. The DNA sequence reads TGTGCCAGCAGCCGCGGACTAGCGGGACAAGAGACCCAGTACTTC. Its amino acids are CASSRGLAGQETQYF.